Listed here are 16 T cell receptor beta chains from one sample, sequenced in a study of blood T cell repertoires in COVID-19. The protocol was immunoSEQ multiplex PCR, while the TCRdb copy is restricted to in-frame clones and leaves out a portion. The table shows approximately 210,000 clones, with about 85% occurring only once. Material for sequencing was peripheral blood. The source is a human donor in a cohort sampled during active COVID-19.

The chain uses TRBV7-2 and TRBJ2-3; D gene unclear. Germline values: CDR1 SGHTA, CDR2 FQGNSA. Trimming pared 3 bases from V and 0 bases from J, leaving 13 bases between. CDR3 length: 16 residues. The CDR3 here is CASSLWYETSTDTQYF. DNA for the CDR3: TGTGCCAGCAGCTTGTGGTATGAAACTAGCACAGATACGCAGTATTTT.

The V gene is TRBV7-2, the J gene TRBJ2-1, with a weak D call TRBD2 (7 bases). The V gene's germline CDR1 is SGHTA and CDR2 FQGNSA. V was shortened by 2 bases and J by 5 bases, with 13 bases between the two germline ends. The length of the CDR3 is 15 residues. The CDR3, as DNA: TGTGCCAGCAGCTTATCAAAGGGGGGGAACAATGAGCAGTTCTTC. Protein product: CASSLSKGGNNEQFF.

The chain has TRBV7-8 and TRBJ1-1, with 12 nucleotides matching TRBD1. J gave up 3 bases and V 5 bases, and 7 bases lay outside the gene matches. The CDR3 totals 16 residues. Germline assignment: CDR1 SGHVS and CDR2 FQNEAQ. The CDR3 here is CASSQGTGGAHTEAFF. DNA of the CDR3: TGTGCCAGCAGCCAGGGGACAGGGGGCGCGCACACTGAAGCTTTCTTT. The variable domain in full, with the rest retrieved from reference TRBV7-8 and TRBJ1-1, is GAGVSQSPRYKVAKRGQDVALRCDPISGHVSLFWYQQALGQGPEFLTYFQNEAQLDKSGLPSDRFFAERPEGSVSTLKIQRTQQEDSAVYLCASSQGTGGAHTEAFFGQGTRLTVV.

The rearrangement joins TRBV7-9 to TRBJ2-3, with TRBD2 matching 7 bases. The CDR3 contains 14 residues. Unmatched junction bases numbered 8, after V lost 5 bases and J lost 6 bases. CDR1 and CDR2 from the germline V gene are SEHNR and FQNEAQ (reference sequence). In nucleotides, the CDR3 is TGTGCCAGCAGCCCGAGCGGGGTTTGGGATACGCAGTATTTT. Encoded protein: CASSPSGVWDTQYF.

The CDR3 loop reads CASSPLLVPDKLGANVLTF. Here the CDR3 DNA reads TGCGCCAGCAGCCCTCTGTTGGTGCCCGATAAACTTGGGGCCAACGTCCTGACTTTC. This chain uses TRBV4-1 with TRBJ2-6, with D uncertain. CDR1 MGHRA and CDR2 YSYEKL come from the germline V gene. The CDR3 totals 19 residues. The germline V and J ends were trimmed by 4 bases and 3 bases, with 22 bases remaining between them.

The V and J genes are TRBV28 and TRBJ2-3, with TRBD1 identical over 7 bases. Trimming cost V 6 bases and J 5 bases; bases outside gene matches: 11. The germline CDR1 and CDR2 sequences are MDHEN and SYDVKM. There are 15 residues in the CDR3. The DNA for the CDR3 is TGTGCCAGCAGGTTGGGGGACAGAACAGGAGATACGCAGTATTTT. This translates into CASRLGDRTGDTQYF.

The chain carries TRBV2 and TRBJ2-7; D is unclear. The CDR3 runs to 11 residues. Germline-derived CDR1 and CDR2 are SNHLY and FYNNEI. V lost 8 bases, J lost 3 bases, and 8 bases lay in between. The CDR3 nucleotides are TGTGCCAGCGCGGAAAACTACGAGCAGTACTTC. This encodes CASAENYEQYF.

This clone turned up a few times. This chain uses TRBV3-1 (or the pseudogene TRBV3-2) with TRBJ1-5; 10 bases align to TRBD1. Germline values: CDR1 LGHDT, CDR2 YNNKEL (reference sequence). The CDR3 runs 15 residues. The V gene end was trimmed by 5 bases and the J gene end by 6 bases; junction bases not matched to a gene: 7. The CDR3 is CASSKGTGAGQPQHF. Written as DNA, the CDR3 is TGTGCCAGCAGCAAAGGGACAGGGGCTGGTCAGCCCCAGCATTTT.

V is TRBV10-1 and J is TRBJ1-2; D unclear. V dropped 5 bases and J dropped 1 base, with 5 bases sitting between them. Germline V CDR1 and CDR2: WNHNN, SYGVQD (reference sequence). The CDR3 is 12 amino acids. The CDR3 bases are TGCGCCAGCAGTAATATTAACTATGGCTACACCTTC. Amino acids: CASSNINYGYTF.

The rearrangement links TRBV24-1 to TRBJ1-1; 10 positions match TRBD1. In germline, CDR1 is KGHDR, CDR2 SFDVKD. J was trimmed by 1 base and V by 4 bases; bases with no gene match: 8. The CDR3 extends over 17 amino acids. In nucleotides, the CDR3 is TGTGCCACCAGTGAGTCACCGGGACAGGGGCCGAACACTGAAGCTTTCTTT. It encodes CATSESPGQGPNTEAFF.

Only one count was recorded for this clone. The genes are TRBV15 and TRBJ1-6; 9 bases agree with TRBD1. J gave up 6 bases and V 9 bases, and 6 bases lay outside the gene matches. Looked up from germline, CDR1 is LNHNV and CDR2 is YYDKDF (reference sequence). The CDR3 covers 14 residues. The CDR3 here is CATTPGQGNSPLHF. The CDR3 nucleotides are TGTGCCACGACACCGGGACAGGGTAATTCACCCCTCCACTTT.

V and J are TRBV21-1 and TRBJ1-5; the table's D call, TRBD1, has no DNA check behind it. TRBV21-1 is a pseudogene segment. The CDR3 is 15 amino acids. The CDR3 DNA reads TGTGCCAGCGTGTCCGGGACACTCAACAATCAGCCCCAGCATTTT. This gives the protein CASVSGTLNNQPQHF.

V usage is TRBV5-1 and J usage is TRBJ2-5; 10 bases agree with TRBD2. Losses at the gene ends were 0 bases for V and 2 bases for J; bases not matched to a gene: 4. This CDR3 comprises 16 residues. Looked up from germline, CDR1 is SGHRS and CDR2 is YFSETQ. CDR3 coding DNA: TGCGCCAGCAGCTTGGGCCTACTAGCGGGGCAAGAGACCCAGTACTTC. Translated: CASSLGLLAGQETQYF.

The chain has TRBV12-3 or TRBV12-4 and TRBJ2-6; no clear D. V lost 8 bases, J lost 0 bases, and 5 bases lay in between. The CDR3 totals 13 residues. CDR3 amino acids: CASFNSGANVLTF. The CDR3 DNA is TGTGCCAGCTTTAACTCTGGGGCCAACGTCCTGACTTTC.

The chain has TRBV10-3 and TRBJ2-1; TRBD1 might be the D (6 bases). Germline V gene lookup returns CDR1 ENHRY and CDR2 SYGVKD. The CDR3 consists of 12 residues. The V and J ends lost 10 bases and 5 bases respectively, with 12 bases between them. The CDR3 DNA sequence: TGTGCCACGGCAGGGGTCCACAATGAGCAGTTCTTC. Translation: CATAGVHNEQFF.

The V and J genes are TRBV28 and TRBJ1-2; D remains ambiguous. The CDR3 contains 14 residues. V lost 4 bases and J 4 bases, leaving 13 bases between the germline ends. CDR1 is MDHEN and CDR2 is SYDVKM in the germline V gene. As DNA, the CDR3 is TGTGCCAGCAGTTCTATGGGAGGAATCTATGGCTACACCTTC. Encoded protein: CASSSMGGIYGYTF.